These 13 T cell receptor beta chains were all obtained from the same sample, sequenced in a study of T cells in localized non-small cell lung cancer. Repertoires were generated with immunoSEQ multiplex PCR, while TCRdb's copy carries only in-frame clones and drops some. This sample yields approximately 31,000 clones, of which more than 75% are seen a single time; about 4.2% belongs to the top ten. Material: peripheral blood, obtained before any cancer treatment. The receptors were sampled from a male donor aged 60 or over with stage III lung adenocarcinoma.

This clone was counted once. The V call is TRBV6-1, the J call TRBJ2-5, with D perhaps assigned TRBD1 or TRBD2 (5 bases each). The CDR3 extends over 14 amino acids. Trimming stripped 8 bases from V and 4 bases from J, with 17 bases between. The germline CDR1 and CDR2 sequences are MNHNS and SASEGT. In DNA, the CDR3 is TGTGCCAGCGGCTATGGGGGATCAGGAGAGACCCAGTACTTC. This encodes CASGYGGSGETQYF.

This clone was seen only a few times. The CDR3 reads CASNLWNMNTEAFF. CDR3 DNA sequence: TGTGCCAGCAATTTATGGAACATGAACACTGAAGCTTTCTTT. This sequence joins TRBV2 and TRBJ1-1; D gene ambiguous. Germline V gene data show CDR1 as SNHLY and CDR2 as FYNNEI. This CDR3 comprises 14 residues. Deletions cut 7 bases from V and 0 bases from J, with 12 bases between.

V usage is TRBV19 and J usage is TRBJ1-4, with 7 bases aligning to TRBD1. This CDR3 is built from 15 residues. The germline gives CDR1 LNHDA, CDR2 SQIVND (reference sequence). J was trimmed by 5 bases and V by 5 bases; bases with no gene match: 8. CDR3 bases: TGTGCCAGTAGTGCATACAGGGGAAACAATGAAAAACTGTTTTTT. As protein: CASSAYRGNNEKLFF.

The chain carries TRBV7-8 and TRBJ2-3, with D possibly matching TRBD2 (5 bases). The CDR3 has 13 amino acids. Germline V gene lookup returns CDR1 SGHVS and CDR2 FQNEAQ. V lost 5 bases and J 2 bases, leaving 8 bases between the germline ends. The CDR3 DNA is TGTGCCAGCAGCGGCGGGCTCACAGATACGCAGTATTTT. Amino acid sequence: CASSGGLTDTQYF.

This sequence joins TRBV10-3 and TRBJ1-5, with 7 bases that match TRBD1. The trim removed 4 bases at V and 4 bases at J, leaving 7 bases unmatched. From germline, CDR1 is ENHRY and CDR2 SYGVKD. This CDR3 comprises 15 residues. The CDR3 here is CAISGAGGRNQPQHF. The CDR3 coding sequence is TGTGCCATCAGTGGGGCAGGGGGACGGAATCAGCCCCAGCATTTT.

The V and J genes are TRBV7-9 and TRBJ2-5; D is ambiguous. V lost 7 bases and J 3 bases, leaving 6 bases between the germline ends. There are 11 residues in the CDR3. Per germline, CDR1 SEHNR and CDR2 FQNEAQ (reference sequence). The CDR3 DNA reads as TGTGCCAGCACCCTGAAAGAGACCCAGTACTTC. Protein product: CASTLKETQYF.

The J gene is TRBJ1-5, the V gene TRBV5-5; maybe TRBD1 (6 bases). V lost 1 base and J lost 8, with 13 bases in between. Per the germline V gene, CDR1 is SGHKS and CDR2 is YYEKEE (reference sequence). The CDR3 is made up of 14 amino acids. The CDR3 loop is CASSLSWGQEPQHF. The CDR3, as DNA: TGTGCCAGCAGCTTGAGCTGGGGGCAGGAGCCCCAGCATTTT.

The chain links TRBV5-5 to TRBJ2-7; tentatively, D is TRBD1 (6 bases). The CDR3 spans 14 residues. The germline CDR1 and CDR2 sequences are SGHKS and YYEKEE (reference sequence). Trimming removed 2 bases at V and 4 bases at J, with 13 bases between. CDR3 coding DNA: TGTGCCAGCAGCTTCAGACAGGCTTCTTACGAGCAGTACTTC. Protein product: CASSFRQASYEQYF.

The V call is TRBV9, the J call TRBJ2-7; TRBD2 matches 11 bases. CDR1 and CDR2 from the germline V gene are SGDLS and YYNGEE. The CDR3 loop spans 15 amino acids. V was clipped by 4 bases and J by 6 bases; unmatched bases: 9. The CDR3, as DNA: TGTGCCAGCAGCCCCCGACTAGCGGGACAAGGCGAGCAGTACTTC. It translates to CASSPRLAGQGEQYF. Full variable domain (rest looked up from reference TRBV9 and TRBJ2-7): DSGVTQTPKHLITATGQRVTLRCSPRSGDLSVYWYQQSLDQGLQFLIQYYNGEERAKGNILERFSAQQFPDLHSELNLSSLELGDSALYFCASSPRLAGQGEQYFGPGTRLTVT.

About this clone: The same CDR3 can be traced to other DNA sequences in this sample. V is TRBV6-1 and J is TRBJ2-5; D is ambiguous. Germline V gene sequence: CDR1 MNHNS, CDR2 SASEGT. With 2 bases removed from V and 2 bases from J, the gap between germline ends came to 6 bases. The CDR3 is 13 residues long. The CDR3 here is CASSEHQQETQYF. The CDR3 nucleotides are TGTGCCAGCAGTGAACATCAGCAAGAGACCCAGTACTTC.

CDR3 protein: CASKTDRGYTGELFF. In DNA form, the CDR3 reads TGTGCCAGCAAAACCGACAGGGGGTACACCGGGGAGCTGTTTTTT. This sequence joins TRBV6-6 and TRBJ2-2; 9 nucleotides line up with TRBD1. Germline CDR1 reads MNHNY; CDR2 reads SVGAGI (reference sequence). Trimming at V came to 7 bases and at J to 3 bases, leaving 6 bases not matched to a gene. The CDR3 has 15 residues.

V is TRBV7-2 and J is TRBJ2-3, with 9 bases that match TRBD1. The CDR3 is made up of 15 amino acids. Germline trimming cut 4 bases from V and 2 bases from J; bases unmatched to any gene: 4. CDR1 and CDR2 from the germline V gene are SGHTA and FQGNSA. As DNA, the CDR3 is TGTGCCAGCAGCTCGGACAGGGGCCCCACAGATACGCAGTATTTT. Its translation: CASSSDRGPTDTQYF.

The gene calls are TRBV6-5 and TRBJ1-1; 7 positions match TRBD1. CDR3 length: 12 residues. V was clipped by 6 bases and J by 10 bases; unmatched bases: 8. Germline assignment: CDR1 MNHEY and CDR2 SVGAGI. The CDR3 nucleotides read TGTGCCAGCAGCGACAGGGTTATCGGAGCTTTCTTT. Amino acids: CASSDRVIGAFF.